The next 28 T cell receptor beta chains were all read from a single sample in a study of PD-1 blockade in classical Hodgkin lymphoma. Time point meaning: newly diagnosed, previously untreated cHL patient sample. Sequencing used immunoSEQ multiplex PCR; TCRdb keeps in-frame clones, though not all of them. The profile covers tens of thousands of clones, with about nine tenths appearing a single time and under 5% taken by the ten largest. The specimen was peripheral blood mononuclear cells (PBMCs). These TCRs come from a human donor with classical Hodgkin lymphoma.

The V call is TRBV21-1, the J call TRBJ1-5; TRBD1, the D gene given by the table, was not confirmed from the DNA. TRBV21-1 is noted as a pseudogene. The CDR3 contains 13 residues. As DNA, the CDR3 is TGTGCCAGCACCAGGGGGCGGGATCAGCCCCAGCATTTT. This sequence encodes CASTRGRDQPQHF.

The rearrangement links TRBV6-6 to TRBJ2-4; 12 bases fit TRBD2. The CDR3 extends over 16 amino acids. Germline V gene lookup returns CDR1 MNHNY and CDR2 SVGAGI (reference sequence). With 5 bases clipped from V and 2 bases from J, the junction kept 4 bases outside the gene matches. CDR3 sequence reads: CASSGLAGYTKNIQYF. The DNA of the CDR3 is TGTGCCAGCAGTGGACTAGCGGGATACACCAAAAACATTCAGTACTTC.

The chain employs TRBV5-5 and TRBJ2-3, with D maybe TRBD2 (6 bases). The CDR3 is 15 residues long. Trimming stripped 4 bases from V and 3 bases from J, with 15 bases between. CDR1 and CDR2 from the germline V gene are SGHKS and YYEKEE (reference sequence). Written as DNA, the CDR3 is TGTGCCAGCAGCCCTGGGGGGTACGGGACAGATACGCAGTATTTT. Its translation: CASSPGGYGTDTQYF.

The CDR3 DNA reads TGTGCCAGCAACACAGGGGCCACAGATACGCAGTATTTT. Its translation is CASNTGATDTQYF. The chain links TRBV7-9 to TRBJ2-3, with 7 bases fitting TRBD1. The length of the CDR3 is 13 residues. The V gene end was trimmed by 7 bases and the J gene end by 2 bases; junction bases not matched to a gene: 3. Germline V CDR1 and CDR2: SEHNR, FQNEAQ (reference sequence).

The chain couples TRBV5-6 to TRBJ1-2; D is possibly TRBD1 (5 bases). This CDR3 comprises 13 residues. V shed 2 bases and J shed 7 bases, with 12 bases lying between them. CDR1 is SGHDT, CDR2 YYEEEE, per germline. The CDR3 sequence is CASSLAQGSGYTF. DNA for the CDR3: TGTGCCAGCAGCTTAGCCCAGGGAAGTGGCTACACCTTC.

The genes are TRBV6-5 and TRBJ2-5; 7 nucleotides align to TRBD1. The CDR3 is 15 residues long. CDR1 is MNHEY and CDR2 is SVGAGI in the germline V gene. The V segment lost 5 bases and the J segment 7 bases; nucleotides outside the gene matches: 13. This CDR3 reads CASSLTGAHRGTQYF. The CDR3 DNA reads TGTGCCAGCAGTCTAACAGGGGCCCATCGGGGGACCCAGTACTTC.

The chain uses TRBV25-1 and TRBJ2-7; D unresolved. This CDR3 contains 12 residues. Germline assignment: CDR1 MGHDK and CDR2 SYGVNS. V shed 1 base and J shed 3 bases, with 4 bases lying between them. This CDR3 is CASSEFGYEQYV. CDR3 in DNA: TGTGCCAGCAGTGAATTTGGCTACGAGCAGTACGTC.

The chain has TRBV29-1 and TRBJ2-1; possibly TRBD1 or TRBD2 for D (7 bases each). This CDR3 is built from 18 residues. V dropped 1 base and J dropped 0 bases, with 19 bases sitting between them. Germline CDR1 is SQVTM and CDR2 is ANQGSEA. As DNA, the CDR3 is TGCAGCGTTGAAGGCACAGGGGCCCTAGCGGACTCCTACAATGAGCAGTTCTTC. Translation: CSVEGTGALADSYNEQFF.

This clone was seen a few times. The V and J genes are TRBV28 and TRBJ1-3, with D perhaps TRBD1 (6 bases). The CDR3 has 15 amino acids. CDR1 is MDHEN and CDR2 is SYDVKM in the germline V gene. Between the trimmed V and J ends, which lost 5 bases and 0 bases, there was a span of 11 bases. For the CDR3, the DNA is TGTGCCAGCAGTGAACAGGGCCTCTCTGGAAACACCATATATTTT. It specifies CASSEQGLSGNTIYF.

The chain links TRBV10-1 to TRBJ2-7; 10 nucleotides match TRBD2. V shed 3 bases, J shed 1 base, and the junction held 12 bases outside the gene matches. Germline CDR1 reads WNHNN; CDR2 reads SYGVQD (reference sequence). The CDR3 runs to 18 residues. CDR3 loop: CASSDASGRGRGSYEQYF. As DNA, the CDR3 is TGCGCCAGCAGTGACGCTAGCGGGAGAGGTCGCGGGTCCTACGAGCAGTACTTC.

The rearrangement uses TRBV5-5 and TRBJ1-2, with D tentatively TRBD1 (5 bases). The CDR3 contains 13 residues. Germline V gives CDR1 SGHKS, CDR2 YYEKEE (reference sequence). Trimming took off 3 bases at V and 4 bases at J, with 10 bases between the two ends. This chain's CDR3 is CASSSGRLYGYTF. CDR3 nucleotides: TGTGCCAGCAGCTCGGGACGGCTCTATGGCTACACCTTC.

For this clone: The sample has other DNA sequences that encode this CDR3 too. V usage is TRBV7-9 and J usage is TRBJ1-3; D is unresolved. Germline V gene sequence: CDR1 SEHNR, CDR2 FQNEAQ (reference sequence). The V end was cut by 1 base, the J end by 4 bases, with 8 bases between. The length of the CDR3 is 14 residues. CDR3 sequence (DNA): TGTGCCAGCAGCTTAGTTACACCCGGAAACACCATATATTTT. This sequence encodes CASSLVTPGNTIYF.

This chain uses TRBV2 with TRBJ2-3; the match to TRBD1 covers 8 bases. Germline lookup yields CDR1 SNHLY and CDR2 FYNNEI. There are 13 residues in the CDR3. V lost 7 bases and J lost 3; bases outside the gene matches: 3. The CDR3 DNA reads as TGTGCCAGCACCAGGGGGCGTACAGATACGCAGTATTTT. This codes for CASTRGRTDTQYF.

V is TRBV9 and J is TRBJ2-3; 7 bases are a match to TRBD2. Trimming took 6 bases from V and 2 from J; bases not matched to a gene: 9. The CDR3 contains 15 residues. The V gene's germline CDR1 is SGDLS and CDR2 YYNGEE. The CDR3 loop reads CASTKAGRVTDTQYF. The CDR3 DNA reads TGTGCCAGCACCAAAGCGGGGAGGGTCACAGATACGCAGTATTTT. The full variable domain, completed using reference TRBV9 and TRBJ2-3, is DSGVTQTPKHLITATGQRVTLRCSPRSGDLSVYWYQQSLDQGLQFLIQYYNGEERAKGNILERFSAQQFPDLHSELNLSSLELGDSALYFCASTKAGRVTDTQYFGPGTRLTVL.

This clone has only one observation. V usage is TRBV6-1 and J usage is TRBJ2-1, with TRBD1 matching 7 bases. This CDR3 comprises 16 residues. Looked up from germline, CDR1 is MNHNS and CDR2 is SASEGT. Trimming took 4 bases from V and 2 from J; bases not matched to a gene: 8. The DNA of the CDR3 is TGTGCCAGCAGTGTCGGGTGGCAGGGGGCCTACAATGAGCAGTTCTTC. Protein: CASSVGWQGAYNEQFF.

V gene TRBV9 combines with J gene TRBJ1-5, with D possibly being TRBD1 (6 bases). The CDR3 has 15 amino acids. The germline CDR1 and CDR2 sequences are SGDLS and YYNGEE. V shed 0 bases and J shed 6 bases, with 13 bases lying between them. The DNA of the CDR3 is TGTGCCAGCAGCGTAGGGACAGTTCTAGGTCAGCCCCAGCATTTT. Translating it yields CASSVGTVLGQPQHF.

V usage is TRBV6-4 and J usage is TRBJ1-1; D is uncertain. V dropped 2 bases and J dropped 1 base, with 8 bases sitting between them. The CDR3 totals 14 residues. In germline, CDR1 is MRHNA, CDR2 SNTAGT. The CDR3 sequence is CASSDTDRNTEAFF. The CDR3 DNA sequence: TGTGCCAGCAGTGACACCGACCGGAACACTGAAGCTTTCTTT.

The genes are TRBV28 and TRBJ1-2; D is unresolved. Between the trimmed V and J ends, which lost 5 bases and 8 bases, there was a span of 15 bases. Germline loops: CDR1 MDHEN, CDR2 SYDVKM. The CDR3 is made up of 13 amino acids. The CDR3 reads CASSTTPDVGYTF. CDR3 sequence (DNA): TGTGCCAGCAGTACGACCCCGGACGTAGGCTACACCTTC.

The chain combines TRBV28 with TRBJ2-7; 8 bases are shared with TRBD2. V was pared by 6 bases and J by 3 bases, with 10 bases of the junction left unmatched. Germline CDR1 MDHEN, CDR2 SYDVKM. The CDR3 runs 15 residues. The CDR3 sequence is CASRPLTSVSYEQYF. The DNA of the CDR3 is TGTGCCAGCAGGCCCCTGACTAGCGTTAGCTACGAGCAGTACTTC.

The rearrangement uses TRBV5-1 and TRBJ2-7; TRBD1 matches at 7 bases. The CDR3 contains 15 residues. Per germline, CDR1 SGHRS and CDR2 YFSETQ. Trimming removed 3 bases from V and 6 bases from J; junction bases left unmatched: 12. The CDR3 region is CASSYTGTAVGEQYF. The CDR3 nucleotides read TGCGCCAGCAGCTATACCGGGACAGCGGTTGGCGAGCAGTACTTC.

V and J are TRBV19 and TRBJ2-7; tentative D call: TRBD2 (5 bases). The V gene's germline CDR1 is LNHDA and CDR2 SQIVND (reference sequence). The V and J ends lost 4 bases and 3 bases respectively, with 16 bases between them. The CDR3 runs 15 residues. CDR3 coding DNA: TGTGCCAGTAGTAAGAACTTGGGAGATGTCTACGAGCAGTACTTC. Translation: CASSKNLGDVYEQYF.

The chain joins TRBV28 to TRBJ2-7; D is perhaps TRBD1 (6 bases). This CDR3 is 14 amino acids long. Trimming stripped 2 bases from V and 2 bases from J, with 10 bases between. Germline CDR1 is MDHEN and CDR2 is SYDVKM. The CDR3 nucleotides read TGTGCCAGCAGTTTACCGACAGGCCCCTACGAGCAGTACTTC. Translation gives CASSLPTGPYEQYF.

This clone has a single count. The rearrangement uses TRBV29-1 and TRBJ1-2; TRBD1 agrees at 12 bases. After removal of 6 bases from V and 8 bases from J, the junction contained 4 bases not matched to a gene. From germline, CDR1 is SQVTM and CDR2 ANQGSEA. The CDR3 consists of 12 residues. CDR3 in DNA: TGCAGCGTCCCGGGACAGGGGGCCGGCTACACCTTC. Translated, it gives CSVPGQGAGYTF.

V and J are TRBV27 and TRBJ2-5; D uncertain. The CDR3 totals 13 residues. V dropped 6 bases and J dropped 0 bases, with 8 bases sitting between them. Germline V gene lookup returns CDR1 MNHEY and CDR2 SMNVEV (reference sequence). In DNA, the CDR3 is TGTGCCAGCAGGTCAACATACCAAGAGACCCAGTACTTC. Its translation is CASRSTYQETQYF.

The V and J genes are TRBV20-1 and TRBJ2-2; D unresolved. Trimming removed 7 bases from V and 9 bases from J, with 12 bases in between. This CDR3 is built from 11 residues. The germline CDR1 and CDR2 sequences are DFQATT and SNEGSKA (reference sequence). DNA of the CDR3: TGCAGTGTCCGTGGGCCCCGGGAGCTGTTTTTT. Protein product: CSVRGPRELFF.

J is TRBJ2-1 and V is TRBV7-9; perhaps TRBD2 as D (5 bases). The germline V and J ends were trimmed by 0 bases and 5 bases, with 14 bases remaining between them. This CDR3 comprises 16 residues. Germline V lookup: CDR1 SEHNR, CDR2 FQNEAQ (reference sequence). DNA of the CDR3: TGTGCCAGCAGCTTAGCGGGAGCACTTAGGGACAATGAGCAGTTCTTC. The encoded protein is CASSLAGALRDNEQFF.

V and J are TRBV13 and TRBJ2-3; 8 bases fit TRBD1. The ends lost 6 bases at V and 4 bases at J; junction bases unmatched: 9. The CDR3 length is 15 residues. Germline CDR1 reads PRHDT; CDR2 reads FYEKMQ (reference sequence). CDR3 in DNA: TGTGCCAGCAGGGACAGGGCGGGCGCGTCAGATACGCAGTATTTT. Protein sequence: CASRDRAGASDTQYF.

The chain joins TRBV6-1 to TRBJ1-3; D ambiguous. Germline assignment: CDR1 MNHNS and CDR2 SASEGT. V was clipped by 1 base and J by 6 bases, with 16 bases between them. CDR3 length equals 16 residues. This CDR3 reads CASSEVNWVSPNTIYF. Written as DNA, the CDR3 is TGTGCCAGCAGTGAAGTTAATTGGGTATCCCCAAACACCATATATTTT.